A single T cell receptor beta chain is shown here with its context. CDR1 LGHDT and CDR2 YNNKEL come from the germline V gene (reference sequence). Between the trimmed V and J ends, which lost 5 bases and 15 bases, there was a span of 5 bases. The CDR3 loop spans 8 amino acids. The sample is drawn from a study of beta chain features in type 1 diabetes. The whole isolated RNA underwent reverse transcription, so sequencing captured expressed TCRB transcripts. The method was immunoSEQ multiplex PCR; TCRdb's version includes in-frame clones alone and lacks a portion of them. Among 130,000 to 150,000 clones listed, under 60% were seen once.

V usage is TRBV3-1 (or the pseudogene TRBV3-2) and J usage is TRBJ2-4; D remains ambiguous. This TCR was recovered from a man aged 18 to 35 in good health. Material for sequencing was Tregs from blood. DNA for the CDR3: TGTGCCAGCAGCTCCTGGTACTTC. Translating gives CASSSWYF.